This TCR beta chain stems from a study of post-analysis software for immune sequencing data. Study conclusions and caveats: Samples prepared in the same batch strongly co-clustered by F measure. Four or five TRBV segments occurring more often in patients than controls included TRBV5-6, TRBV5-1 and TRBV20-1. Normalized Chao1 diversity was significantly reduced in patients versus controls.

Prepared TCR beta cDNA libraries contained unique molecular identifiers. One entry per CDR3 protein results from TCRdb running MiXCR on the PCR reads. The repertoire holds 350,000 to 500,000 distinct CDR3 sequences, with 30% to 40% as singletons. The CDR3 runs 12 residues. Germline V gene data show CDR1 as DFQATT and CDR2 as SNEGSKA (reference sequence). A note on this clonotype: Its antigen remains unidentified. At one boundary the junction diverges from the germline segment, which might be a read error.

Material for sequencing was blood. The chain recombines TRBV20-1 with TRBJ1-1; perhaps TRBD1 as D (5 bases). This sequence originates from a girl aged 2-10 years with multiple sclerosis. The CDR3 nucleotides read TGCAGGGCTAGCCGGGGGGGGAGTGAAGCTTTCTTT. Protein product: CRASRGGSEAFF.